This T cell receptor beta chain was observed in a study of T-cell reconstitution after alpha-beta-depleted transplantation in children. The table lists this clonotype with a few counts. The library targeted TCRbeta and was prepared with unique molecular identifiers. Each CDR3 protein is one row after TCRdb ran MiXCR on the PCR reads. This sample has roughly 340,000 distinct CDR3 sequences, with 15% to 20% found just once. Germline loops: CDR1 MGHRA, CDR2 YSYEKL. V dropped 6 bases and J dropped 8; count of bases not matched to a gene: 14. This CDR3 region has 15 residues. The receptor's source is a male patient under 10 years old who had a stem cell transplant for acute lymphoblastic leukemia, so the T cells may come from the graft donor. The gene calls are TRBV4-1 and TRBJ2-7; 9 nucleotides agree with TRBD1. This material consisted of PBMCs, mostly from graft donor cells, taken 360 days after TCRalphabeta/CD19-depleted stem cell transplant. For the CDR3, the DNA is TGCGCCAGCAGACCTCCCGGGACAGGGACCGATCAGCAGTACTTC. Its translation: CASRPPGTGTDQQYF.